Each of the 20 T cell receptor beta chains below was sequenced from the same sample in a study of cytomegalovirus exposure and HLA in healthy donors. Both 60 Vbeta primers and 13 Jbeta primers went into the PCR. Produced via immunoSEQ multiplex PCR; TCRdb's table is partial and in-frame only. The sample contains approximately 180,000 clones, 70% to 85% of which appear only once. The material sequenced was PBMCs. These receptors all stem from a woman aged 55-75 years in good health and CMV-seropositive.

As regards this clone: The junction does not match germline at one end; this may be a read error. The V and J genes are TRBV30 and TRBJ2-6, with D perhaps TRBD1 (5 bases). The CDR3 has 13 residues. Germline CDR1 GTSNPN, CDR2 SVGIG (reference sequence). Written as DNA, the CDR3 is TGTGCCTGGAGTGGCTCTGGGGCCAACGGCCTGACTTTC. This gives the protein CAWSGSGANGLTF.

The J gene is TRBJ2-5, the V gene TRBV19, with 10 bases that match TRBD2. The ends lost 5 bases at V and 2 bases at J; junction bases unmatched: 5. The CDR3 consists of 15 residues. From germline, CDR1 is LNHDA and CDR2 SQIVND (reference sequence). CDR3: CASSPSGGPQETQYF. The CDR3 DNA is TGTGCCAGTAGTCCTAGCGGGGGTCCGCAAGAGACCCAGTACTTC.

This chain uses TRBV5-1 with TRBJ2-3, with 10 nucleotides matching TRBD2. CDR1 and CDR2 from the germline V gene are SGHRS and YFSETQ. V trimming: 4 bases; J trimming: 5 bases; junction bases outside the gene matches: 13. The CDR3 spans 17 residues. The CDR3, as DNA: TGCGCCAGCAGCGAGAGCGGGGGGGCCGCTCGTGGAGATACGCAGTATTTT. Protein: CASSESGGAARGDTQYF.

CDR3 amino acids: CASSPPRREQYF. CDR3 in DNA: TGTGCCAGCAGCCCCCCGCGGCGGGAGCAGTACTTC. This chain joins TRBV6-5 and TRBJ2-7; D unclear. Germline V gene sequence: CDR1 MNHEY, CDR2 SVGAGI. V gave up 6 bases and J gave up 7 bases, with 13 bases separating them. The CDR3 spans 12 residues.

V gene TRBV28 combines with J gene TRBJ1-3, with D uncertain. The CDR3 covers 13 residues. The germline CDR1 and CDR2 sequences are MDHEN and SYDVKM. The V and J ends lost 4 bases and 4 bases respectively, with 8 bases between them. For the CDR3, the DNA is TGTGCCAGCAGTTCCCCCCAGGGAAACACCATATATTTT. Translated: CASSSPQGNTIYF. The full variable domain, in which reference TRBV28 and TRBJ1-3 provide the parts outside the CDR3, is DVKVTQSSRYLVKRTGEKVFLECVQDMDHENMFWYRQDPGLGLRLIYFSYDVKMKEKGDIPEGYSVSREKKERFSLILESASTNQTSMYLCASSSPQGNTIYFGEGSWLTVV.

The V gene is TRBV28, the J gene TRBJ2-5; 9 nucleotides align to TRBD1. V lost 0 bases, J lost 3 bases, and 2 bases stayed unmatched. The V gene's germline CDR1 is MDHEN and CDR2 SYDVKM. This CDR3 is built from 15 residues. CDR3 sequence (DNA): TGTGCCAGCAGTTTATGGCGGACAGGGGAAGAGACCCAGTACTTC. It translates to CASSLWRTGEETQYF.

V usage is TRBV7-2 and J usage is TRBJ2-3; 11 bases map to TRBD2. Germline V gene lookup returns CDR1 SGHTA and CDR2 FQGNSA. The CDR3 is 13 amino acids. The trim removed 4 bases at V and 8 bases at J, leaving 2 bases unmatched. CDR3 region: CASSSTSGVTQYF. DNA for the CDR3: TGTGCCAGCAGCTCGACTAGCGGGGTTACGCAGTATTTT.

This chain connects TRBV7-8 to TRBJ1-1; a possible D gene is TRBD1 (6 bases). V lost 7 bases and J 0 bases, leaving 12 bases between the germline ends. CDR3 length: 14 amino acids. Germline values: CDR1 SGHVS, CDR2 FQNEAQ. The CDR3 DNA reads TGTGCCAGCACCAAGACAGGATTGAACACTGAAGCTTTCTTT. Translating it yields CASTKTGLNTEAFF.

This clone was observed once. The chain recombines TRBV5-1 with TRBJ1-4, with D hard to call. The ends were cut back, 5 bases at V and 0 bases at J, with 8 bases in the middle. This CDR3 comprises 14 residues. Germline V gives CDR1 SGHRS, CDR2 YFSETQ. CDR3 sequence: CASSLISTNEKLFF. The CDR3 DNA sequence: TGCGCCAGCAGTCTAATATCAACTAATGAAAAACTGTTTTTT.

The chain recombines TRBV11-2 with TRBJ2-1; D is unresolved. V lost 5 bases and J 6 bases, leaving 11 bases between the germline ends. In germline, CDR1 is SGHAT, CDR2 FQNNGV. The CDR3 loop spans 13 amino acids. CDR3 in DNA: TGTGCCAGCAGCCGGAGTTCCCCCAATGAGCAGTTCTTC. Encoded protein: CASSRSSPNEQFF.

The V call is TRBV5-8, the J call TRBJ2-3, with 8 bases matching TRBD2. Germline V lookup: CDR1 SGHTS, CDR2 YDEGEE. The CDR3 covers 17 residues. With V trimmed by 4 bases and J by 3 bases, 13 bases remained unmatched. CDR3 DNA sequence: TGTGCCAGCAGCCGTGAGGAAGCGGGAGTAGGAACAGATACGCAGTATTTT. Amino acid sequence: CASSREEAGVGTDTQYF.

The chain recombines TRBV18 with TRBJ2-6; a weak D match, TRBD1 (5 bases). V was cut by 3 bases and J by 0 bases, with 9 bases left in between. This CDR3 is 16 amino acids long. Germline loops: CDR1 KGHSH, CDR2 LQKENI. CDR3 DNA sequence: TGTGCCAGCTCACCGCTCGACAGCTCTGGGGCCAACGTCCTGACTTTC. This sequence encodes CASSPLDSSGANVLTF.

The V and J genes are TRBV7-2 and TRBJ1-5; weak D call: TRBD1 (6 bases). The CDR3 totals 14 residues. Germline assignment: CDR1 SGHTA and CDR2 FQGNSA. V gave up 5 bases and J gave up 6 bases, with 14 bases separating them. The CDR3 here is CASSQHRDVQPQHF. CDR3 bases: TGTGCCAGCAGCCAGCACAGGGACGTTCAGCCCCAGCATTTT.

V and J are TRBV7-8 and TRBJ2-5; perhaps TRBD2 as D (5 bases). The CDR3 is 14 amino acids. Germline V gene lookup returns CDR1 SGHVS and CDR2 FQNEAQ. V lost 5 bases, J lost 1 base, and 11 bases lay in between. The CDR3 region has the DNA TGTGCCAGCAGCCCCCGGGGAGTCCAAGAGACCCAGTACTTC. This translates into CASSPRGVQETQYF.

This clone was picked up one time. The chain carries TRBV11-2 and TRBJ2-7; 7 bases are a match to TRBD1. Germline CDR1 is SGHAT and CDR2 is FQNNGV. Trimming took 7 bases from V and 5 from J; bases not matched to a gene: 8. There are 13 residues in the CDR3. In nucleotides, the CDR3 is TGTGCCAGCACCCCCGGGACAGCCAACGAGCAGTACTTC. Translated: CASTPGTANEQYF.

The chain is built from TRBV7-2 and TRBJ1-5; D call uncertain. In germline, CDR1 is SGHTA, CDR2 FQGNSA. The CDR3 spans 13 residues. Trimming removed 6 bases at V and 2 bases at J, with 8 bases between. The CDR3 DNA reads TGTGCCAGCAGTAGGGAGGGCAATCAGCCCCAGCATTTT. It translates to CASSREGNQPQHF. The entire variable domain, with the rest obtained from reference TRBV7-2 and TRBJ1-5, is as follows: GAGVSQSPSNKVTEKGKDVELRCDPISGHTALYWYRQSLGQGLEFLIYFQGNSAPDKSGLPSDRFSAERTGGSVSTLTIQRTQQEDSAVYLCASSREGNQPQHFGDGTRLSIL.

DNA of the CDR3: TGTGCCAGCAGTGAAGAGGGGGTGGGGGGGGAGCTGTTTTTT. It is translated as CASSEEGVGGELFF. This chain joins TRBV2 and TRBJ2-2, with D maybe TRBD1 (6 bases). V was trimmed by 1 base and J by 8 bases, leaving 11 bases between them. The CDR3 extends over 14 amino acids. Germline V gives CDR1 SNHLY, CDR2 FYNNEI. Full variable domain (missing parts from reference TRBV2 and TRBJ2-2): EPEVTQTPSHQVTQMGQEVILRCVPISNHLYFYWYRQILGQKVEFLVSFYNNEISEKSEIFDDQFSVERPDGSNFTLKIRSTKLEDSAMYFCASSEEGVGGELFFGEGSRLTVL.

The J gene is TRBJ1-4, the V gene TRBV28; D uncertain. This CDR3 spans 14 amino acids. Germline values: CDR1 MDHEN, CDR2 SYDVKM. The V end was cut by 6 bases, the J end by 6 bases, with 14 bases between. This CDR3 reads CASSLAGWDEKLFF. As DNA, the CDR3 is TGTGCCAGCAGCCTGGCCGGGTGGGATGAAAAACTGTTTTTT.

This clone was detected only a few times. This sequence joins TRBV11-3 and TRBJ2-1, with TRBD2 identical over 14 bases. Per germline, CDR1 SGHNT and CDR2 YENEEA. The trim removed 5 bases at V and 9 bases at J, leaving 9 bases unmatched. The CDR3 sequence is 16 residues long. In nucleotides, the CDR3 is TGTGCCAGCAGCCAGACTAGCGGGGGGGCTGGAGTTGAGCAGTTCTTC. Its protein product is CASSQTSGGAGVEQFF.

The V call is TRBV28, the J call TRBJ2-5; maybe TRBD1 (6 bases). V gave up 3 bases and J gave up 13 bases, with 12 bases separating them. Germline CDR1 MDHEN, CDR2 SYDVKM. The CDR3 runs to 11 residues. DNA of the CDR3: TGTGCCAGCAGTTTGGGGGCCAGTTGGTACTTC. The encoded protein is CASSLGASWYF.